A single sample is the source of the 6 T cell receptor beta chains below, sequenced in a study of blood T cell repertoires in COVID-19. The method was immunoSEQ multiplex PCR; TCRdb's version includes in-frame clones alone and lacks a portion of them. The table lists approximately 97,000 clones, about 90% of them singletons. Source material: peripheral blood. All receptors derive from a man in his forties or fifties with COVID-19, enrolled during active disease.

This clone was observed once. V is TRBV28 and J is TRBJ2-7; 8 nucleotides align to TRBD1. The CDR3 sequence is 12 residues long. J was trimmed by 3 bases and V by 11 bases; bases with no gene match: 6. Germline CDR1 and CDR2: MDHEN and SYDVKM. The CDR3 protein is CASTGGIYEQYF. CDR3 DNA sequence: TGTGCCTCCACAGGGGGGATCTACGAGCAGTACTTC.

This clone was recorded only once. V is TRBV6-5 and J is TRBJ2-7; the match to TRBD1 covers 7 bases. V lost 5 bases, J lost 0 bases, and 7 bases stayed unmatched. Germline assignment: CDR1 MNHEY and CDR2 SVGAGI. The CDR3 length is 15 residues. The CDR3 protein is CASSLTGVTSYEQYF. In nucleotides, the CDR3 is TGTGCCAGCAGTCTTACAGGGGTAACCTCCTACGAGCAGTACTTC.

The chain is built from TRBV7-9 and TRBJ1-1; D ambiguous. This CDR3 contains 15 residues. In germline, CDR1 is SEHNR, CDR2 FQNEAQ (reference sequence). V lost 1 base and J lost 5, with 14 bases in between. The CDR3 nucleotides are TGTGCCAGCAGCTTAGATCCGGGTCTTAGTACTGAAGCTTTCTTT. Amino acid sequence: CASSLDPGLSTEAFF.

This clone was counted only a few times. The rearrangement links TRBV21-1 to TRBJ2-5; the D call TRBD1 from the table was never checked on the DNA. TRBV21-1 is termed a pseudogene. This CDR3 has 19 residues. The CDR3 region has the DNA TGTGCCAGCAGCAAAAAAGGGAGGGACAGGGCTACGCTCCAAGAGACCCAGTACTTC. Translating it yields CASSKKGRDRATLQETQYF.

The chain couples TRBV6-6 to TRBJ2-5, with TRBD2 matching 14 bases. The ends lost 6 bases at V and 1 base at J; junction bases unmatched: 13. Germline V CDR1 and CDR2: MNHNY, SVGAGI (reference sequence). This CDR3 is 19 amino acids long. CDR3 sequence reads: CASSRRLAGGPFRQETQYF. Written as DNA, the CDR3 is TGTGCCAGCAGCCGACGACTAGCGGGGGGGCCGTTTCGCCAAGAGACCCAGTACTTC.

This clone was found once. The chain carries TRBV7-9 and TRBJ1-2, with 7 bases that match TRBD1. The germline CDR1 and CDR2 sequences are SEHNR and FQNEAQ (reference sequence). Trimming removed 5 bases from V and 7 bases from J; junction bases left unmatched: 7. The CDR3 has 13 amino acids. In DNA, the CDR3 is TGTGCCAGCAGCACTCCAGGGGGTAGTGGCTACACCTTC. This codes for CASSTPGGSGYTF.